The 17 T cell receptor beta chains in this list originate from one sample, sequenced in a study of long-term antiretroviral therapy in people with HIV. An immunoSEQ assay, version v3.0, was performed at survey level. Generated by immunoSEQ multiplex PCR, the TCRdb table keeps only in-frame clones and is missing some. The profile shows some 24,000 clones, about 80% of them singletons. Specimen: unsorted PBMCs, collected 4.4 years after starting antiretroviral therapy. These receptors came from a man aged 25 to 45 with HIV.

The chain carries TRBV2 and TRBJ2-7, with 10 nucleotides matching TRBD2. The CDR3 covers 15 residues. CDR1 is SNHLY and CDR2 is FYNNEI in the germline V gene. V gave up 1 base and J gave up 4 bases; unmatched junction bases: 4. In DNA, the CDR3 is TGTGCCAGCAGTGAAGGACTAGCGGGTCGTTACGAGCAGTACTTC. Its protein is CASSEGLAGRYEQYF.

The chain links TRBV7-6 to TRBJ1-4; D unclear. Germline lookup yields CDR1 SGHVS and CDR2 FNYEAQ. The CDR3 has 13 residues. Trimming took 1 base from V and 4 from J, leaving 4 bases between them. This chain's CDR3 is CASSLGSNEKLFF. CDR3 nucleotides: TGTGCCAGCAGCTTAGGCAGTAATGAAAAACTGTTTTTT.

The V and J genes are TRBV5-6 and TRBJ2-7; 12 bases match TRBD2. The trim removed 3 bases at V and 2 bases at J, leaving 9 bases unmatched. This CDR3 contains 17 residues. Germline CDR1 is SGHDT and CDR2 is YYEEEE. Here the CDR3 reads CASSSIGLAGITYEQYF. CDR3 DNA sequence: TGTGCCAGCAGCTCGATTGGACTAGCGGGGATCACCTACGAGCAGTACTTC.

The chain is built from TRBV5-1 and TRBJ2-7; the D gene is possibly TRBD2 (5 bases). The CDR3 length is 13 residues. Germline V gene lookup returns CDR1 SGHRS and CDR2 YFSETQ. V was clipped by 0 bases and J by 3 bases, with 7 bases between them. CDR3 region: CASSLAGNYEQYF. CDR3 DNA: TGCGCCAGCAGCTTGGCGGGGAACTACGAGCAGTACTTC.

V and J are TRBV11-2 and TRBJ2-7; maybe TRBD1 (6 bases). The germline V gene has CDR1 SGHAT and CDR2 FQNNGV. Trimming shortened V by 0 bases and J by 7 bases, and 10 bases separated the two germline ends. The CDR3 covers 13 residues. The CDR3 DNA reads TGTGCCAGCAGCTTAGATCGCACAGGGGAGCAGTACTTC. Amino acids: CASSLDRTGEQYF.

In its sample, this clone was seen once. The CDR3 protein is CASSPIRDRERDTQYF. The CDR3, as DNA: TGTGCCAGTAGCCCGATCCGGGACAGAGAACGAGATACGCAGTATTTT. The V and J genes are TRBV19 and TRBJ2-3; 7 nucleotides align to TRBD1. V lost 6 bases and J lost 5; bases outside the gene matches: 14. This CDR3 contains 16 residues. Germline V lookup: CDR1 LNHDA, CDR2 SQIVND (reference sequence).

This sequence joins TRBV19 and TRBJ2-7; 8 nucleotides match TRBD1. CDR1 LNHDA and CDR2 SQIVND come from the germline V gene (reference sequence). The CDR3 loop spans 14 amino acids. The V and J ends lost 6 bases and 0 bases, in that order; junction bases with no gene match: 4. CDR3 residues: CASSLTGASYEQYF. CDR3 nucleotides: TGTGCCAGTAGCTTGACAGGGGCCTCCTACGAGCAGTACTTC.

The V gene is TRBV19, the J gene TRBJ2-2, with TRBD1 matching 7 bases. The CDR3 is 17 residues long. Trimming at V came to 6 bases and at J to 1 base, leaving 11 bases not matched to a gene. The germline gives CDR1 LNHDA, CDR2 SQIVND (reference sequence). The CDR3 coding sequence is TGTGCCAGTAGGCGGAAGAGGGACAGCTTGAACACCGGGGAGCTGTTTTTT. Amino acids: CASRRKRDSLNTGELFF.

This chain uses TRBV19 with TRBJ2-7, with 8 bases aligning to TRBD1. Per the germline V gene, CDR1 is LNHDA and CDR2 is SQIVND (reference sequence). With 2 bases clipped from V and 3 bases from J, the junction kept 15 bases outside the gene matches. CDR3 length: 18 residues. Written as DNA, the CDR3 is TGTGCCAGTAGTATAACTTGGGAAAGGGGACAGGTCTTCTACGAGCAGTACTTC. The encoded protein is CASSITWERGQVFYEQYF.

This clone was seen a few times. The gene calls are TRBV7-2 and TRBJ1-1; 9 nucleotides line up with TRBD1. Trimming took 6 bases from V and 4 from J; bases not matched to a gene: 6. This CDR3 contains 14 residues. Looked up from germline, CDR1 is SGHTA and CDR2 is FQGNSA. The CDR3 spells CASRSTGGSTEAFF. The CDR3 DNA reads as TGTGCCAGCAGATCGACAGGGGGGAGCACTGAAGCTTTCTTT.

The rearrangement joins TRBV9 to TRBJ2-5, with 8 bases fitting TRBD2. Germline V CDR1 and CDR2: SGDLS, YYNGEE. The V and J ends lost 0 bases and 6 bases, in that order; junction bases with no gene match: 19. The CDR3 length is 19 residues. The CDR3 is CASSVEGGSGVPDGKTQYF. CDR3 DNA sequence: TGTGCCAGCAGCGTAGAAGGGGGTAGCGGGGTGCCGGACGGGAAGACCCAGTACTTC.

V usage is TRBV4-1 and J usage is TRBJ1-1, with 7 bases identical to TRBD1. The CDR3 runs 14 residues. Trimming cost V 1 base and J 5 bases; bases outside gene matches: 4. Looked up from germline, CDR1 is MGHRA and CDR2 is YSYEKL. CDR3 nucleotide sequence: TGCGCCAGCAGCCAAGTTCAACAGGGGACTGAAGCTTTCTTT. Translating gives CASSQVQQGTEAFF.

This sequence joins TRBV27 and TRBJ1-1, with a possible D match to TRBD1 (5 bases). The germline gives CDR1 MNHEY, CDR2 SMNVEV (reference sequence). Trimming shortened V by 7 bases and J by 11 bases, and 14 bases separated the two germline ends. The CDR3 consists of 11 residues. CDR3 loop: CASTSRGSAFF. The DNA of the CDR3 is TGTGCCAGCACCTCACGGGGGAGCGCTTTCTTT.

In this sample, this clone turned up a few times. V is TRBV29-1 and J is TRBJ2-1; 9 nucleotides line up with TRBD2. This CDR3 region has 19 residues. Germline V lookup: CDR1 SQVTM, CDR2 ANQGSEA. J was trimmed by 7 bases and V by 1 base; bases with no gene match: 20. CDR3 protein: CSVEGRAWREGRFLNEQFF. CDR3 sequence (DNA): TGCAGCGTTGAAGGACGGGCTTGGCGGGAGGGTCGCTTTTTGAATGAGCAGTTCTTC.

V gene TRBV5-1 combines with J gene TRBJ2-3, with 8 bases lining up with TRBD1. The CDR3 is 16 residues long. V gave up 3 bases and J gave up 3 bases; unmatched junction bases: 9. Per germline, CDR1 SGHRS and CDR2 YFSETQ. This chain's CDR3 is CASSSDLDRETDTQYF. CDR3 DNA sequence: TGCGCCAGCAGCTCTGACCTGGACAGGGAGACAGATACGCAGTATTTT.

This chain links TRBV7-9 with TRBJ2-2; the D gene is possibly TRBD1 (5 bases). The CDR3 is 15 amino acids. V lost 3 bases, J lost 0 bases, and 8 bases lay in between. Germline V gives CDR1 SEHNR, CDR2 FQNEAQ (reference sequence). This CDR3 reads CASSFRRANTGELFF. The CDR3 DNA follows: TGTGCCAGCAGCTTTCGCAGGGCGAACACCGGGGAGCTGTTTTTT.

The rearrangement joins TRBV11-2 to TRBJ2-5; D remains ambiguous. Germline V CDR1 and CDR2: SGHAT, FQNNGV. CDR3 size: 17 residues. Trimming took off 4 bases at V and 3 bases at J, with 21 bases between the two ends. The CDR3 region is CASSSDFMVGLKETQYF. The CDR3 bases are TGTGCCAGCAGCTCAGATTTTATGGTCGGTCTGAAAGAGACCCAGTACTTC.